This T cell receptor (beta chain) appears in the sequencing data of a study of blood T cell repertoires in COVID-19. The CDR3 totals 14 residues. Trimming removed 3 bases at V and 3 bases at J, with 12 bases between. Germline V CDR1 and CDR2: LNHDA, SQIVND (reference sequence). Clones were sequenced by immunoSEQ multiplex PCR, and TCRdb holds only the in-frame ones, with some missing. The sample shows around 310,000 clones, about 90% of them seen only once. Sequences were obtained from PBMCs or T cells enriched from blood (not recorded which). This clonotype was sampled from a young man who had recovered from COVID-19. V gene TRBV19 combines with J gene TRBJ2-7, with TRBD1 as a possible D gene (6 bases). The CDR3: CASSIWGQSYEQYF. Written as DNA, the CDR3 is TGTGCCAGTAGTATCTGGGGGCAGAGCTACGAGCAGTACTTC.